Reported below is one T cell receptor beta chain. Its antigen is not known. These data belong to a study of T cell responses to AZD1222 COVID-19 vaccine. The CDR3 extends over 17 amino acids. Findings of the study overall: White British ancestry dominated among donors, who included more females, and clonal diversity was possibly underestimated. Repertoire collection took place solely once the T cell response had peaked.

Assay: immunoSEQ multiplex PCR; the TCRdb copy retains only in-frame clones and omits some. The sample yields some 140,000 clones, 86% seen once. The sample here was peripheral blood, taken on day 0 of MenACWY control vaccination. The sequence was obtained from an adult in good health. The rearrangement uses TRBV21-1 and TRBJ1-2. TRBV21-1 is flagged as a pseudogene. The CDR3 DNA reads as TGTGCCAGCAGCACACGTCATTCAGCGGGAGGAATGGATGGCTACACCTTC. Translation: CASSTRHSAGGMDGYTF.